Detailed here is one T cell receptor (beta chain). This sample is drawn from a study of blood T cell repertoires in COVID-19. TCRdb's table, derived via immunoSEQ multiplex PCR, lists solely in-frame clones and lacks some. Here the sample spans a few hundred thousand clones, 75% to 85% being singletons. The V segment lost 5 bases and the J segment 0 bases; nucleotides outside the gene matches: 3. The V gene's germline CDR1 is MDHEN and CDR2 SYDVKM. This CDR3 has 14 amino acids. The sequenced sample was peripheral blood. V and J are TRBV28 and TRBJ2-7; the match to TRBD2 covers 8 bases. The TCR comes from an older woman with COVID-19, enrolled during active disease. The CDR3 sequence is CASSPGTSSYEQYF. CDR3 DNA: TGTGCCAGCAGTCCCGGGACTAGCTCCTACGAGCAGTACTTC.